The rows below give T cell receptor beta chains drawn from one sample of a study of cytomegalovirus exposure and HLA in healthy donors. Profiling relied on immunoSEQ multiplex PCR, and the TCRdb table lists in-frame clones only, not all of them. The sample carries hundreds of thousands of clones, 87% recorded once. Sequencing was performed on PBMCs. All receptors come from a woman aged 18-35 years in good health and CMV-seropositive. CDR3s include the opening cysteine and the closing phenylalanine or tryptophan. The order of the fields is clone size, V gene, D gene, J gene, CDR3 protein, CDR3 DNA. D genes are given only for firm matches. Only some rows state a clone size, as once, few, many or a class for expanded clones.

clone_size: -; v_call: TRBV6-4; d_call: -; j_call: TRBJ2-1; cdr3_aa: CASSDNLAPNNEQFF; cdr3_nt: TGTGCCAGCAGTGACAATCTAGCACCGAACAATGAGCAGTTCTTC
clone_size: -; v_call: TRBV6-1; d_call: TRBD2; j_call: TRBJ2-3; cdr3_aa: CASSEGLATDTQYF; cdr3_nt: TGTGCCAGCAGTGAAGGACTAGCGACAGATACGCAGTATTTT
clone_size: -; v_call: TRBV18; d_call: -; j_call: TRBJ2-3; cdr3_aa: CASLSRRGSGDTQYF; cdr3_nt: TGTGCCAGCCTATCCAGGCGCGGTAGCGGAGATACGCAGTATTTT
clone_size: -; v_call: TRBV5-1; d_call: TRBD1; j_call: TRBJ1-2; cdr3_aa: CASSLTGANYGYTF; cdr3_nt: TGCGCCAGCAGCCTCACAGGGGCGAACTATGGCTACACCTTC
clone_size: -; v_call: TRBV30; d_call: -; j_call: TRBJ2-3; cdr3_aa: CAWSPTDYTQYF; cdr3_nt: TGTGCCTGGAGCCCGACCGACTATACGCAGTATTTT
clone_size: -; v_call: TRBV30; d_call: -; j_call: TRBJ1-2; cdr3_aa: CAWSYLGTAMAYTF; cdr3_nt: TGTGCCTGGAGTTACCTGGGGACTGCGATGGCCTACACCTTC
clone_size: -; v_call: TRBV5-1; d_call: TRBD2; j_call: TRBJ2-5; cdr3_aa: CASSLASAGVIETQYF; cdr3_nt: TGCGCCAGCAGCTTGGCGTCGGCGGGAGTGATAGAGACCCAGTACTTC
clone_size: once; v_call: TRBV27; d_call: -; j_call: TRBJ1-5; cdr3_aa: CASSLIPLVSNQPQHF; cdr3_nt: TGTGCCAGCAGTTTAATTCCTCTAGTAAGCAATCAGCCCCAGCATTTT
clone_size: -; v_call: TRBV27; d_call: -; j_call: TRBJ2-3; cdr3_aa: CASSSTSTDTQYF; cdr3_nt: TGTGCCAGCAGTTCCACTAGCACAGATACGCAGTATTTT
clone_size: once; v_call: TRBV19; d_call: -; j_call: TRBJ1-2; cdr3_aa: CASSPGHGPFYGYTF; cdr3_nt: TGTGCCAGTAGCCCGGGACACGGACCTTTCTATGGCTACACCTTC
clone_size: -; v_call: TRBV5-4; d_call: TRBD2; j_call: TRBJ2-3; cdr3_aa: CASSGMTSGPTDTQYF; cdr3_nt: TGTGCCAGCAGCGGCATGACTAGCGGTCCTACAGATACGCAGTATTTT
clone_size: -; v_call: TRBV6-5; d_call: TRBD1; j_call: TRBJ1-5; cdr3_aa: CASSRTGSINQPQHF; cdr3_nt: TGTGCCAGCAGTCGGACAGGAAGCATCAATCAGCCCCAGCATTTT
clone_size: -; v_call: TRBV18; d_call: -; j_call: TRBJ1-2; cdr3_aa: CASSPSGSGGYTF; cdr3_nt: TGTGCCAGCTCACCATCCGGATCCGGGGGCTACACCTTC
clone_size: -; v_call: TRBV18; d_call: -; j_call: TRBJ1-1; cdr3_aa: CASSLGTSLGPEAFF; cdr3_nt: TGTGCCAGCTCACTAGGGACTTCCCTGGGCCCTGAAGCTTTCTTT
clone_size: -; v_call: TRBV27; d_call: -; j_call: TRBJ2-1; cdr3_aa: CAAARGGKYNEQFF; cdr3_nt: TGTGCCGCTGCCCGGGGCGGGAAATACAATGAGCAGTTCTTC
clone_size: -; v_call: TRBV28; d_call: TRBD2; j_call: TRBJ2-7; cdr3_aa: CASSLGGSPSYEQYF; cdr3_nt: TGTGCCAGCAGTTTGGGCGGGAGCCCCTCCTACGAGCAGTACTTC
clone_size: -; v_call: TRBV28; d_call: -; j_call: TRBJ1-2; cdr3_aa: CATRESGYGYTF; cdr3_nt: TGTGCCACCCGCGAGTCGGGCTATGGCTACACCTTC
clone_size: -; v_call: TRBV19; d_call: -; j_call: TRBJ1-5; cdr3_aa: CASSMARGYQPQHF; cdr3_nt: TGTGCCAGTAGTATGGCCAGGGGCTATCAGCCCCAGCATTTT
clone_size: -; v_call: TRBV2; d_call: -; j_call: TRBJ1-1; cdr3_aa: CAGSREGTEAFF; cdr3_nt: TGTGCCGGGTCCCGGGAGGGGACTGAAGCTTTCTTT
clone_size: -; v_call: TRBV5-6; d_call: TRBD1; j_call: TRBJ1-5; cdr3_aa: CASSFGTGGNQPQHF; cdr3_nt: TGTGCCAGCAGCTTCGGGACAGGAGGCAATCAGCCCCAGCATTTT
clone_size: once; v_call: TRBV5-8; d_call: TRBD2; j_call: TRBJ2-1; cdr3_aa: CASRTLAGTDNEQFF; cdr3_nt: TGTGCCAGCAGAACTCTAGCGGGGACCGACAATGAGCAGTTCTTC
clone_size: -; v_call: TRBV27; d_call: -; j_call: TRBJ1-2; cdr3_aa: CASSLDRTYGYTF; cdr3_nt: TGTGCCAGCAGTTTAGACAGGACCTATGGCTACACCTTC